This T cell receptor beta chain was documented in a study of blood T cell repertoires in COVID-19. Study details: Whether acute or convalescent, the COVID-19 samples came from the United States, Italy and Spain.

In Seattle, patients joined the study during active infection and were tracked longitudinally. How the authors handled the data: Nucleated cell counts were estimated from reference gene primer amplification. Assay used: immunoSEQ multiplex PCR; TCRdb lists only in-frame clones, some missing. V and J calls and clone size are given by that table; D and trimming were obtained from the DNA. The sample comprises 200,000 or so clones, around four fifths of which are singletons, and 8% to 11% rests with the top ten. With 5 bases clipped from V and 0 bases from J, the junction kept 5 bases outside the gene matches. This CDR3 contains 17 residues. In germline, CDR1 is PRHDT, CDR2 FYEKMQ (reference sequence).

This TCR was recovered from an elderly woman with COVID-19, enrolled during active disease. The chain links TRBV13 to TRBJ2-6; 9 bases map to TRBD2. The sequenced material came from peripheral blood. The CDR3 region has the DNA TGTGCCAGCAGCGAGCGGGGGGCCCGCTCTGGGGCCAACGTCCTGACTTTC. Translating it yields CASSERGARSGANVLTF. The whole variable domain, filled in from reference TRBV13 and TRBJ2-6, reads AAGVIQSPRHLIKEKRETATLKCYPIPRHDTVYWYQQGPGQDPQFLISFYEKMQSDKGSIPDRFSAQQFSDYHSELNMSSLELGDSALYFCASSERGARSGANVLTFGAGSRLTVL.